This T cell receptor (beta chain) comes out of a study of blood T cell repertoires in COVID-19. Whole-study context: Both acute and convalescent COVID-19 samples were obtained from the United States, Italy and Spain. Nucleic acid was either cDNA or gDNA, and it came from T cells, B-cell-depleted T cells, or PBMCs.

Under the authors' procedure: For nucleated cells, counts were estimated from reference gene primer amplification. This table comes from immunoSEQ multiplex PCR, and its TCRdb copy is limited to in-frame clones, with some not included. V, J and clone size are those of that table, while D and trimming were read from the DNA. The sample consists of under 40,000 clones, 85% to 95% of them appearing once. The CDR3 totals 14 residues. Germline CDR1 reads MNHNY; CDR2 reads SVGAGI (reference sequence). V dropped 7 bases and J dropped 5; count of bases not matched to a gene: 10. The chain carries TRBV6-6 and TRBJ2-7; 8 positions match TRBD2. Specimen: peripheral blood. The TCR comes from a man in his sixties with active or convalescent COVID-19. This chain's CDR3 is CASIKRAGGHEQYF. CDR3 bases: TGTGCCAGCATTAAGAGGGCGGGAGGTCACGAGCAGTACTTC.